This T cell receptor beta chain was observed in a study of technical replicates of blood from a handful of donors (dated by TCRdb to about 2017). Spanning cysteine to phenylalanine, the CDR3 consists of 14 amino acids. Only the CDR3 DNA stays, 42 bases, in frame from base 1. The V end gives up 7 bases and the J end 3 bases, leaving 7 bases in the junction not matched to a gene. Per the germline V gene (reference sequence), MNHEY is the CDR1 and SMNVEV is the CDR2. Of note for this clone: Its antigen is still unknown. Base qualities are not recorded, but no much larger clone differs from it by a single base.

The library was obtained by the immunoSEQ multiplex PCR assay. The immuneACCESS repertoire file appears here via TCRdb, limited to in-frame rearrangements. These files lack a portion of the clones; in checked studies, under half of the deficit traces to unresolved V genes, and the cause of the others is not known. The table for this sample lists fewer than 90,000 clones; 85% to 95% of them were counted only once. Of the sample, around 0.4% is held by the ten largest clones. This receptor chain uses TRBV27 and TRBJ2-3, and TRBD1 aligns with 7 junction nucleotides. The sequenced material came from T cells isolated from PBMCs. This TCR derives from a human donor in good health. This receptor carries the CDR3 CASKTYRGTDTQYF. The sequenced DNA is TGTGCCAGCAAAACTTACAGGGGAACAGATACGCAGTATTTT.